Described below is a single T cell receptor (beta chain) sequence and its context. Its cognate antigen has yet to be identified. It has no much larger one-base neighbor in the sample; base qualities were not kept. The entry originates in a study of blood T cell repertoires in COVID-19 (TCRdb year 2020). With respect to the entire study: Samples from collaborators originated in the United States, Italy and Spain and spanned both the acute and convalescent phases of COVID-19. The prospective study material was composed of cDNA or gDNA derived from T cells, B-cell-depleted T cells, or PBMCs. Subjects who had been exposed to COVID-19, were actively infected with it, or had recovered from it provided the deeply sampled blood TCRbeta repertoires that made up the dataset. The repertoires were released in a freely available public database intended as a resource for research on the immune response to SARS-CoV-2. Samples were obtained from the ongoing ImmuneRACE study (first 160 participants) and from about 1,300 subjects provided by 6 global collaborators. A de-identified subject ID, COVID-19 status, age in years and sex were almost always included in the sample metadata. HLA class I and class II types, where available, came from metadata supplied by the sample provider rather than from assay-based typing. Overall study outcomes, separate from this receptor: The quantity of clinical and demographic metadata differed by source and by participant and was supplied without curation.

The CDR3 holds 13 amino acids from the cysteine to the phenylalanine. The retained sequence is limited to the CDR3, 39 bases, with the frame set at the first base. The V end loses 7 bases and the J end loses 6 bases, and a stretch of 12 bases separates them. The germline V gene supplies CDR1 SNHLY and CDR2 FYNNEI. TCRbeta CDR3 regions were amplified from genomic DNA by means of the immunoSEQ Assay, a bias-controlled multiplex PCR. The paper's processing steps were these. The number of nucleated cells in each sample was estimated by amplification of reference gene primers within the assay. To quantify the absolute abundance of each unique TCRbeta CDR3 rearrangement, sequence reads were collapsed and filtered. For each sample, productive Simpson clonality was calculated as the square root of Simpson's diversity index over productive rearrangements. The clones in this table, taken by TCRdb from immuneACCESS, are in-frame only. Not every clone is retained; where verified, under half of the shortfall comes from an unresolved V gene, and the cause of the rest is unknown. V and J calls plus clone size are reproduced from that table; the DNA served to infer D and trimming. The sample table shows some 220,000 clones, and roughly nine tenths are seen once. In total, the top ten clones hold about 3% of the sample.

Participants in the prospective study were aged about 18 to 90 years, lived in 20 to 25 United States geographic areas, and enrolled through a virtual design. To assign participants to cohorts, the prospective study relied on clinical history that participants themselves reported in a screening survey and a study questionnaire. In the prospective study, mobile phlebotomists collected whole blood, serum and a nasopharyngeal or oropharyngeal swab from each participant. Participants in the prospective study had the option to provide additional blood draws and questionnaires over a roughly two-month period. Before DNA extraction, blood samples from the prospective study were shipped at room temperature or frozen.

The source material was PBMCs or T cells enriched from blood (not recorded which). This receptor was obtained from a woman younger than 35 in a cohort exposed to, infected with or recovered from COVID-19 (not recorded which). Recombination joined TRBV2 with TRBJ2-2, and possibly TRBD2, on 5 matching bases. The CDR3 protein sequence reads: CASMEALAGELFF. The nucleotides read TGTGCCAGCATGGAGGCCCTTGCCGGGGAGCTGTTTTTT.